Following are 2 T cell receptor beta chains from one sample sequenced in a study of shared clonotypes between healthy human individuals (dated by TCRdb to between 2020 and 2021). Libraries were built with the immunoSEQ multiplex PCR assay. TCRdb mirrors the immuneACCESS table, restricted to in-frame sequences. Some clones are absent from its copies; in checked studies, under half trace to an unresolved V gene, and the reason for the others is unknown. The sample includes 2 million to 3 million clones, with roughly 93% observed a single time. The ten largest account for approximately 0.36% of the sample. The specimen sequenced was naive CD4+ T cells from PBMCs. The sample's cell subset or site label, in plain terms: CD45RA+ positively selected. The source of these receptors is a young man in good health. Some clones in this sample may be carry-over from other donors' samples.

The CDR3, as DNA: TGTGCCAGCAGACTAGCAGGGGACAAAGAGACCCAGTACTTC. Protein sequence: CASRLAGDKETQYF. The chain couples TRBV28 to TRBJ2-5, with D perhaps assigned TRBD1 or TRBD2 (6 bases each). Looked up from germline, CDR1 is MDHEN and CDR2 is SYDVKM. The CDR3 contains 14 residues. V was pared by 6 bases and J by 3 bases, with 14 bases between.

J is TRBJ1-2 and V is TRBV19, with no clear D. This CDR3 region has 13 residues. V was shortened by 5 bases and J by 7 bases, with 14 bases between the two germline ends. Germline V gives CDR1 LNHDA, CDR2 SQIVND (reference sequence). The CDR3 is CASSSPPGSGYTF. CDR3 bases: TGTGCCAGTAGTTCCCCCCCCGGTAGTGGCTACACCTTC.